The 20 T cell receptor beta chains presented below share a single source sample, sequenced in a study of CD8 T cells in ankylosing spondylitis. TCRdb analysed the 5' RACE reads with MiXCR anew, one entry per CDR3 protein. The sample records under 250,000 distinct CDR3 sequences, over 9.5% being singletons. Sample: blood, either unsorted or a sorted T cell fraction (not recorded which). Source of these receptors: a male donor with ankylosing spondylitis or in good health (not recorded which).

There are a few counts of this clonotype. This chain connects TRBV9 to TRBJ1-1; tentatively, D is TRBD1 (5 bases). The V and J ends lost 0 bases and 4 bases respectively, with 7 bases between them. From germline, CDR1 is SGDLS and CDR2 YYNGEE. This CDR3 has 13 residues. The CDR3 nucleotides are TGTGCCAGCAGCGTAGGACAGCTCACTGAAGCTTTCTTT. Translated: CASSVGQLTEAFF.

This chain joins TRBV3-1 and TRBJ2-5; 8 nucleotides align to TRBD2. The CDR3 spans 16 residues. With 1 base clipped from V and 1 base from J, the junction kept 5 bases outside the gene matches. Germline loops: CDR1 LGHDT, CDR2 YNNKEL (reference sequence). The CDR3, as DNA: TGTGCCAGCAGCCAAGCTGCGCGGGGGGTCCAAGAGACCCAGTACTTC. As protein: CASSQAARGVQETQYF.

This clonotype appeared many times. V usage is TRBV28 and J usage is TRBJ2-4; D is uncertain. The V gene lost 10 bases and the J gene lost 0 bases, with 10 bases spanning the gap. The CDR3 has 13 residues. Germline CDR1 MDHEN, CDR2 SYDVKM. CDR3 coding DNA: TGTGCCACCGATGGGCTAGCCAAAAACATTCAGTACTTC. This codes for CATDGLAKNIQYF. The full variable domain, rest sourced from reference TRBV28 and TRBJ2-4, is DVKVTQSSRYLVKRTGEKVFLECVQDMDHENMFWYRQDPGLGLRLIYFSYDVKMKEKGDIPEGYSVSREKKERFSLILESASTNQTSMYLCATDGLAKNIQYFGAGTRLSVL.

This clonotype has ten or more counts. V gene TRBV7-9 combines with J gene TRBJ2-7; 8 bases map to TRBD2. The CDR3 length is 15 residues. Germline V lookup: CDR1 SEHNR, CDR2 FQNEAQ (reference sequence). Trimming took 4 bases from V and 0 from J; bases not matched to a gene: 5. The DNA for the CDR3 is TGTGCCAGCAGCTGGACTAGCAGTTCCTCCTACGAGCAGTACTTC. Amino acid sequence: CASSWTSSSSYEQYF.

This clonotype was recorded many times. This chain joins TRBV5-1 and TRBJ1-6, with D perhaps matching TRBD1 (6 bases). V lost 3 bases and J lost 7, with 14 bases in between. The CDR3 runs to 15 residues. CDR1 is SGHRS, CDR2 YFSETQ, per germline. In nucleotides, the CDR3 is TGCGCCAGCAGCTCGACTACAGGGACGAATTCACCCCTCCACTTT. Protein sequence: CASSSTTGTNSPLHF.

A note on this clonotype: It may be a read error: a sequence one base away is much more abundant. This sequence joins TRBV5-1 and TRBJ2-2; 8 bases agree with TRBD1. Germline V gene lookup returns CDR1 SGHRS and CDR2 YFSETQ. The CDR3 runs to 15 residues. The CDR3 DNA follows: TGCGGCAGCAGCCCCGGGACAGGCCACACCGGGGAGCTGTTTTTT. Translated, it gives CGSSPGTGHTGELFF.

This clonotype was recorded many times. This chain uses TRBV29-1 with TRBJ1-5; 7 nucleotides agree with TRBD1. V dropped 6 bases and J dropped 2; count of bases not matched to a gene: 4. Germline V gene lookup returns CDR1 SQVTM and CDR2 ANQGSEA. The CDR3 length is 13 residues. The chain's CDR3 is CSVSTGGNQPQHF. CDR3 sequence (DNA): TGCAGCGTCTCTACAGGGGGCAATCAGCCCCAGCATTTT. The whole variable domain, remainder taken from reference TRBV29-1 and TRBJ1-5, is SAVISQKPSRDICQRGTSLTIQCQVDSQVTMMFWYRQQPGQSLTLIATANQGSEATYESGFVIDKFPISRPNLTFSTLTVSNMSPEDSSIYLCSVSTGGNQPQHFGDGTRLSIL.

This clonotype was detected ten times or more. The chain employs TRBV27 and TRBJ1-5; D gene uncertain. Trimming cost V 5 bases and J 0 bases, with 11 bases left between them. The CDR3 is 15 residues long. CDR1 MNHEY and CDR2 SMNVEV come from the germline V gene (reference sequence). Written as DNA, the CDR3 is TGTGCCAGCAGTCCTACTTGGGGTAGCAATCAGCCCCAGCATTTT. Amino acid sequence: CASSPTWGSNQPQHF.

This clonotype was recorded many times. This chain uses TRBV7-2 with TRBJ2-1; D gene ambiguous. The V gene lost 2 bases and the J gene lost 2 bases, with 7 bases spanning the gap. CDR3 length equals 14 residues. Germline V gene sequence: CDR1 SGHTA, CDR2 FQGNSA. The CDR3 reads CASSLPKPYNEQFF. The CDR3 bases are TGTGCCAGCAGCTTACCCAAACCCTACAATGAGCAGTTCTTC.

Remarks on this clonotype: One base away lies a much larger clone, so this may be a sequencing read error. The chain carries TRBV7-9 and TRBJ1-2, with 8 bases matching TRBD1. This CDR3 contains 15 residues. The germline CDR1 and CDR2 sequences are SEHNR and FQNEAQ (reference sequence). The CDR3 reads CVSSSNPRTGTGYTF. As DNA, the CDR3 is TGTGTCAGCAGCTCCAATCCCAGGACAGGGACAGGCTACACCTTC.

The V call is TRBV6-1, the J call TRBJ2-5; no clear D gene. The V end lost 2 bases, the J end lost 4 bases, and 5 bases lay between the germline ends. Per germline, CDR1 MNHNS and CDR2 SASEGT. The CDR3 covers 12 residues. For the CDR3, the DNA is TGTGCCAGCAGTGAACGTTTAGAGACCCAGTACTTC. Translated, it gives CASSERLETQYF.

This clonotype was counted at least ten times. The chain links TRBV30 to TRBJ2-1; possibly TRBD1 for D (5 bases). V lost 8 bases and J lost 8, with 19 bases in between. The CDR3 loop spans 13 amino acids. Germline V gives CDR1 GTSNPN, CDR2 SVGIG (reference sequence). CDR3 in amino acids: CARKGRQRYEQFF. The CDR3 bases are TGTGCCCGGAAAGGGCGACAGAGGTATGAGCAGTTCTTC.

This clonotype was seen repeatedly, ten times or more. The V gene is TRBV18, the J gene TRBJ1-2, with unresolved D. Between the trimmed V and J ends, which lost 3 bases and 8 bases, there was a span of 13 bases. This CDR3 contains 13 residues. CDR1 and CDR2 from the germline V gene are KGHSH and LQKENI. CDR3 bases: TGTGCCAGCTCACCCTCGGGGAGGTACGGCTACACCTTC. Residues: CASSPSGRYGYTF. Full variable domain (rest looked up from reference TRBV18 and TRBJ1-2): NAGVMQNPRHLVRRRGQEARLRCSPMKGHSHVYWYRQLPEEGLKFMVYLQKENIIDESGMPKERFSAEFPKEGPSILRIQQVVRGDSAAYFCASSPSGRYGYTFGSGTRLTVV.

This clonotype appeared many times. The gene calls are TRBV10-3 and TRBJ2-7, with a weak D call TRBD1 (5 bases). Germline V gives CDR1 ENHRY, CDR2 SYGVKD. The CDR3 runs 15 residues. The germline V and J ends were trimmed by 5 bases and 0 bases, with 14 bases remaining between them. CDR3 in DNA: TGTGCCATCAGTTTGGGGCAGGGTAGCTCCTACGAGCAGTACTTC. This sequence encodes CAISLGQGSSYEQYF.

This clonotype was found many times. This rearrangement joins TRBV6-1 to TRBJ1-2; D possibly corresponds to TRBD1 (6 bases). This CDR3 has 13 residues. The ends were cut back, 6 bases at V and 2 bases at J, with 10 bases in the middle. CDR1 and CDR2 (germline): MNHNS, SASEGT. CDR3 bases: TGTGCCAGCAGGAACAGGGAAAACTATGGCTACACCTTC. It yields the protein CASRNRENYGYTF.

In this sample, this clonotype turned up many times. This rearrangement joins TRBV12-3 or TRBV12-4 to TRBJ1-4; perhaps TRBD1 as D (6 bases). With 8 bases removed from V and 7 bases from J, the gap between germline ends came to 14 bases. This CDR3 is 13 amino acids long. CDR3 protein: CASSRQEGEKLFF. The CDR3 bases are TGTGCCAGCTCCCGACAGGAAGGTGAAAAACTGTTTTTT.

This clonotype has more than one count but fewer than ten. V is TRBV27 and J is TRBJ2-7; tentative D call: TRBD2 (6 bases). Trimming took off 2 bases at V and 5 bases at J, with 16 bases between the two ends. Per germline, CDR1 MNHEY and CDR2 SMNVEV (reference sequence). The CDR3 consists of 15 residues. The CDR3 DNA reads as TGTGCCAGCAGTTTAGAAGGGGCGGGGTTCAACGAGCAGTACTTC. The encoded protein is CASSLEGAGFNEQYF.

The sample holds many counts of this clonotype. The J gene is TRBJ2-3, the V gene TRBV6-1, with 10 bases aligning to TRBD1. The CDR3 runs to 15 residues. The germline V gene encodes CDR1 MNHNS and CDR2 SASEGT. The CDR3 DNA reads TGTGCTGGGCGGGGACAGGGGAGGACCACAGATACGCAGTATTTT. This codes for CAGRGQGRTTDTQYF.

The sample holds many counts of this clonotype. This sequence joins TRBV7-8 and TRBJ2-4, with 10 nucleotides matching TRBD2. The germline gives CDR1 SGHVS, CDR2 FQNEAQ. This CDR3 has 16 amino acids. Germline trimming cut 3 bases from V and 8 bases from J; bases unmatched to any gene: 10. This CDR3 is CASSFFPSGSEDIQYF. The CDR3 DNA sequence: TGTGCCAGCAGCTTTTTTCCTAGCGGGAGCGAGGACATTCAGTACTTC.

The V gene is TRBV4-2, the J gene TRBJ1-2, with 7 bases that match TRBD1. This CDR3 spans 15 amino acids. Germline lookup yields CDR1 LGHNA and CDR2 YNFKEQ. Losses at the gene ends were 1 base for V and 2 bases for J; bases not matched to a gene: 4. The CDR3 DNA is TGTGCCAGCAGCCAAGGACAGGGTAGGAACTATGGCTACACCTTC. Its protein is CASSQGQGRNYGYTF.